Described below is a single TCR beta chain sequence and its context. The table came from immunoSEQ multiplex PCR; TCRdb's copy has only in-frame clones and leaves some out. This repertoire shows hundreds of thousands of clones, about 85% found once; its top ten account for roughly 2.6%. These data are taken from a study of blood T cell repertoires in COVID-19. Trimming removed 2 bases at V and 3 bases at J, with 14 bases between. CDR3 length: 16 residues. Source material: PBMCs or T cells enriched from blood (not recorded which). The chain uses TRBV23-1 and TRBJ2-4, with a weak D call TRBD1 (6 bases). TRBV23-1 is treated as an ORF (open reading frame) with a function not yet certain. This receptor was identified in a woman between 50 and 59 years old who had recovered from COVID-19. The CDR3 loop is CASSQMGAGSKNIQYF. The DNA for the CDR3 is TGCGCCAGCAGTCAAATGGGGGCCGGCAGCAAAAACATTCAGTACTTC.